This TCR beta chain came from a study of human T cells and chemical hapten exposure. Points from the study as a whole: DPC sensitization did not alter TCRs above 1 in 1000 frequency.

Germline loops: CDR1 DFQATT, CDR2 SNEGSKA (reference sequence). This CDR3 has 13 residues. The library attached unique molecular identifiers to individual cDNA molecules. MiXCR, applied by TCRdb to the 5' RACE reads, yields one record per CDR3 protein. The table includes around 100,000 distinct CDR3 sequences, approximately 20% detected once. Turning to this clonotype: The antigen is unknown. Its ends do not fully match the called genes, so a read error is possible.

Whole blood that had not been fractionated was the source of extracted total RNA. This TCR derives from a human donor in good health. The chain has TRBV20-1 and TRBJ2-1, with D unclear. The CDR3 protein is CSARNLPLNAQFF. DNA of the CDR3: TGCAGTGCTAGAAACCTCCCCTTGAATGCGCAGTTCTTC.